A single sample is the source of the 5 T cell receptor beta chains below, sequenced in a study of blood T cells in healthy people across ages. A second PCR of about 6 to 12 cycles used a sample-barcoded 5' primer and a J-beta primer mix. TCRdb reprocessed the 5' RACE reads with MiXCR, giving one entry per CDR3 protein. The sample comprises roughly 550,000 distinct CDR3 sequences, less than 25% of which are singletons, and less than 9% rests with the top ten. The data also belong to a second study, concerning T cells of mothers and their children.

Sequenced material: blood. These receptors were taken from a boy between 10 and 17 years old in good health.

This clonotype appeared a few times. This sequence joins TRBV20-1 and TRBJ1-2; D gene uncertain. The CDR3 contains 13 residues. Trimming pared 1 base from V and 0 bases from J, leaving 6 bases between. Germline lookup yields CDR1 DFQATT and CDR2 SNEGSKA (reference sequence). The CDR3 DNA reads TGCAGTGCTAGAGCCCCAGCTAACTATGGCTACACCTTC. This encodes CSARAPANYGYTF.

Remarks on this clonotype: A read error may produce the germline difference seen at one junction end. The chain couples TRBV12-3 or TRBV12-4 to TRBJ2-7, with D tentatively TRBD1 (6 bases). The CDR3 extends over 12 amino acids. DNA for the CDR3: TGTGCCAGCAGTCCACCAAACCGGGACAAGCACTTC. Its translation: CASSPPNRDKHF.

This chain links TRBV7-9 with TRBJ2-3; 8 nucleotides match TRBD1. V was pared by 1 base and J by 4 bases, with 4 bases of the junction left unmatched. Per germline, CDR1 SEHNR and CDR2 FQNEAQ (reference sequence). CDR3 size: 15 residues. CDR3 region: CASSLGGQGADTQYF. The CDR3 DNA follows: TGTGCCAGCAGCTTAGGTGGACAGGGAGCAGATACGCAGTATTTT.

This clonotype was recorded a few times. The V gene is TRBV6-2 or TRBV6-3, the J gene TRBJ2-1; D is unclear. V was pared by 4 bases and J by 0 bases, with 13 bases between. The CDR3 extends over 16 amino acids. Germline assignment: CDR1 MNHEY and CDR2 SVGEGT. The CDR3 nucleotides read TGTGCCAGCAGTTTGGCAGTGATGAGCTCCTACAATGAGCAGTTCTTC. Translation: CASSLAVMSSYNEQFF.

The CDR3 loop reads CASSPLDRDTGELFF. The CDR3 DNA reads as TGTGCCAGCAGTCCCTTGGACAGGGACACCGGGGAGCTGTTTTTT. The chain has TRBV12-3 or TRBV12-4 and TRBJ2-2; 8 bases fit TRBD1. Losses at the gene ends were 5 bases for V and 3 bases for J; bases not matched to a gene: 5. The CDR3 loop spans 15 amino acids.